What follows are 12 T cell receptor beta chains derived from one specimen sequenced in a study of molecular identifiers for immune sequencing clone quantification. MiXCR was run by TCRdb on the PCR reads, yielding one entry per CDR3 protein. Among hundreds of thousands of distinct CDR3 sequences, about 25% were seen once, and the ten largest hold about 0.73%. Input material: naive CD8+ T cells from blood, with Jurkat cell RNA spiked in. Described subset: FACS-sorted CD8+CD4-CCR7+CD45RA+ naive T cells. Receptors originate from a human donor in good health. Some libraries in this study had Jurkat cell RNA spiked in.

This clonotype was seen only a few times. The V and J genes are TRBV2 and TRBJ2-7, with 7 nucleotides matching TRBD1. Germline loops: CDR1 SNHLY, CDR2 FYNNEI. The CDR3 is 17 residues long. V trimming: 2 bases; J trimming: 0 bases; junction bases outside the gene matches: 10. In nucleotides, the CDR3 is TGTGCCAGCAGTGAATGGAGACAGGGTTCAAGCTCCTACGAGCAGTACTTC. It encodes CASSEWRQGSSSYEQYF.

This clonotype was recorded many times. The rearrangement uses TRBV7-9 and TRBJ2-3; 12 positions match TRBD2. The germline V gene encodes CDR1 SEHNR and CDR2 FQNEAQ (reference sequence). The CDR3 has 17 amino acids. J was trimmed by 4 bases and V by 4 bases; bases with no gene match: 9. CDR3: CASSSPTSGSWADTQYF. CDR3 nucleotide sequence: TGTGCCAGCAGCTCCCCGACTAGCGGGAGTTGGGCAGATACGCAGTATTTT. The full variable domain, its missing parts supplied by reference TRBV7-9 and TRBJ2-3, is DTGVSQNPRHKITKRGQNVTFRCDPISEHNRLYWYRQTLGQGPEFLTYFQNEAQLEKSRLLSDRFSAERPKGSFSTLEIQRTEQGDSAMYLCASSSPTSGSWADTQYFGPGTRLTVL.

This clonotype showed up many times. J is TRBJ1-6 and V is TRBV15; tentative D call: TRBD1 (5 bases). The CDR3 consists of 17 residues. Germline V lookup: CDR1 LNHNV, CDR2 YYDKDF (reference sequence). Trimming shortened V by 0 bases and J by 10 bases, and 19 bases separated the two germline ends. The CDR3 DNA sequence: TGTGCCACCAGCAGAGATTTGGCAGGGCAAGGTCGATCACCCCTCCACTTT. It specifies CATSRDLAGQGRSPLHF.

The gene calls are TRBV27 and TRBJ2-6, with a weak D call TRBD2 (5 bases). V shed 5 bases and J shed 3 bases, with 11 bases lying between them. CDR3 length: 15 residues. CDR1 MNHEY and CDR2 SMNVEV come from the germline V gene (reference sequence). CDR3 region: CASSPTGYGANVLTF. CDR3 bases: TGTGCCAGCAGTCCAACGGGGTATGGGGCCAACGTCCTGACTTTC.

About this clonotype: This may be a read error, as it is one base from a much larger clone. V gene TRBV23-1 combines with J gene TRBJ1-5, with D uncertain. TRBV23-1 falls under the ORF class, with uncertain function. The CDR3 contains 13 residues. With 3 bases removed from V and 9 bases from J, the gap between germline ends came to 12 bases. The CDR3 nucleotides read TGCGCCAGCAGTCACTCGCCGGACGCGCCCCAGCATTTT. Translated: CASSHSPDAPQHF.

This clonotype was detected ten times or more. The chain employs TRBV14 and TRBJ1-1; D is uncertain. The CDR3 is 15 residues long. From germline, CDR1 is SGHDN and CDR2 FVKESK. Trimming cost V 4 bases and J 3 bases, with 15 bases left between them. The CDR3 sequence: CASSRRAPWDTEAFF. CDR3 sequence (DNA): TGTGCCAGCAGCCGACGGGCCCCCTGGGACACTGAAGCTTTCTTT.

This sequence joins TRBV4-1 and TRBJ2-1; 8 bases match TRBD2. Germline-derived CDR1 and CDR2 are MGHRA and YSYEKL. This CDR3 spans 14 amino acids. Germline trimming cut 4 bases from V and 7 bases from J; bases unmatched to any gene: 6. The CDR3 DNA is TGCGCCAGCAGCCCCCGGGGGGGGGCAAATGAGCAGTTCTTC. Amino acid sequence: CASSPRGGANEQFF.

The genes are TRBV5-6 and TRBJ2-7; the D gene could be TRBD1 or TRBD2 (5 bases each). Trimming removed 6 bases from V and 4 bases from J, with 11 bases in between. CDR1 SGHDT and CDR2 YYEEEE come from the germline V gene. The CDR3 is 12 amino acids. This chain's CDR3 is CASTDGGYEQYF. In nucleotides, the CDR3 is TGTGCCAGCACAGATGGGGGTTACGAGCAGTACTTC.

Note on this clonotype: Compared with germline, one end of the junction differs, possibly owing to a read error. The CDR3 loop is CASSQGTVTTGTQYF. As DNA, the CDR3 is TGCGCCAGCAGCCAAGGGACGGTTACCACAGGTACGCAGTATTTT. The chain employs TRBV4-3 and TRBJ2-3; D might be TRBD1 (5 bases). Germline CDR1 and CDR2: LGHNA and YSLEER. CDR3 length: 15 amino acids.

This clonotype was counted ten times or more. The chain recombines TRBV11-2 with TRBJ2-3, with 8 bases identical to TRBD2. The ends lost 1 base at V and 7 bases at J; junction bases unmatched: 16. Germline loops: CDR1 SGHAT, CDR2 FQNNGV. The CDR3 is made up of 18 amino acids. CDR3 sequence (DNA): TGTGCCAGCAGCTTAGCCCCACTAGCGGCAGCTGGATGGAATACGCAGTATTTT. Encoded protein: CASSLAPLAAAGWNTQYF.

This clonotype was picked up many times. V and J are TRBV5-1 and TRBJ1-1; 12 nucleotides agree with TRBD1. The length of the CDR3 is 17 residues. Germline V gene sequence: CDR1 SGHRS, CDR2 YFSETQ. The V and J ends lost 3 bases and 3 bases, in that order; junction bases with no gene match: 9. The DNA for the CDR3 is TGCGCCAGCAGCTGGGGACAGGGGGCGGTCCGGGACACTGAAGCTTTCTTT. It specifies CASSWGQGAVRDTEAFF. Drawing the rest from reference TRBV5-1 and TRBJ1-1, the complete variable domain is KAGVTQTPRYLIKTRGQQVTLSCSPISGHRSVSWYQQTPGQGLQFLFEYFSETQRNKGNFPGRFSGRQFSNSRSEMNVSTLELGDSALYLCASSWGQGAVRDTEAFFGQGTRLTVV.

This clonotype was seen more than once but under ten times. The chain combines TRBV2 with TRBJ1-2; the D gene is possibly TRBD1 (5 bases). This CDR3 has 13 residues. The germline V gene encodes CDR1 SNHLY and CDR2 FYNNEI. The V end was cut by 6 bases, the J end by 4 bases, with 12 bases between. CDR3 sequence reads: CASSLTEGYGYTF. The CDR3 nucleotides are TGTGCCAGCAGCCTGACAGAAGGCTATGGCTACACCTTC.